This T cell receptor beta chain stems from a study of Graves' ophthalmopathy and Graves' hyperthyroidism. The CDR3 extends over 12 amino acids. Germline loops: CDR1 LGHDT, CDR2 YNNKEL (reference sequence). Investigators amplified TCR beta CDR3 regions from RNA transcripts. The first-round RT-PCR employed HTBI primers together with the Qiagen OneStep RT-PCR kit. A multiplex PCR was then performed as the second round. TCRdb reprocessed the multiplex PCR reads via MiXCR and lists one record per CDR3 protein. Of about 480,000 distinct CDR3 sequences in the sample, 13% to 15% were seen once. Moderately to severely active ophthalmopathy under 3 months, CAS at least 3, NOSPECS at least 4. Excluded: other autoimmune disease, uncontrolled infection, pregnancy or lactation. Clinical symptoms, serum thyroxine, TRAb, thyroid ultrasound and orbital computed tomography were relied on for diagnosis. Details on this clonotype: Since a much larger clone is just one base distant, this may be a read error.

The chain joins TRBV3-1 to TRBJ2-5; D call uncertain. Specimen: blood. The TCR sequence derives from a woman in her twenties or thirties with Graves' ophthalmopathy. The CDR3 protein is CASTDRQESQYF. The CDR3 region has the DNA TGTGCCAGCACCGACCGGCAAGAGAGCCAGTACTTC.